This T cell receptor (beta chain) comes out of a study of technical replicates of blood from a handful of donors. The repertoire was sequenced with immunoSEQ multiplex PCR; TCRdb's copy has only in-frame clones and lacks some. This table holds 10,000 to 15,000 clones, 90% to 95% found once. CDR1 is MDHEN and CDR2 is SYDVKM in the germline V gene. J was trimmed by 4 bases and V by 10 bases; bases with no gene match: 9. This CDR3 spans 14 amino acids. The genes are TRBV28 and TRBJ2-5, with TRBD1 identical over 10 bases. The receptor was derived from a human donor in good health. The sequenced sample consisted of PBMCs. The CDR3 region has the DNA TGTGCCACCTACGGGACAGGGGTTCGAGAGACCCAGTACTTC. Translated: CATYGTGVRETQYF.